This TCR beta chain was recovered during a study of OX40 agonist ivuxolimab in advanced cancers. The assay was immunoSEQ multiplex PCR, and TCRdb's table has in-frame clones only and misses some. The table records some 100,000 clones, 85% to 90% of them present only once. CDR1 is SQVTM and CDR2 is ANQGSEA in the germline V gene. CDR3 size: 16 residues. After removal of 6 bases from V and 0 bases from J, the junction contained 11 bases not matched to a gene. This chain links TRBV29-1 with TRBJ2-3; TRBD1 aligns across 8 bases. The sequences come from CD4+ or CD8+ T cells sorted from blood, collected in a trial of the OX40 agonist ivuxolimab. The receptor was derived from an adult with an advanced solid tumor such as melanoma, head and neck, liver or kidney cancer. Here the CDR3 DNA reads TGCAGCGTCGCGACCAGGACAGGGTCGAGCACAGATACGCAGTATTTT. Translation gives CSVATRTGSSTDTQYF.